The clone carrying this T cell receptor (beta chain) was counted ten times or more. Its antigen remains unidentified. Library preparation (for TCRbeta) was performed with unique molecular identifiers. One entry per CDR3 protein results from TCRdb running MiXCR on the PCR reads. This sample has roughly 500,000 distinct CDR3 sequences, with roughly 10% found just once. V was shortened by 0 bases and J by 10 bases, with 7 bases between the two germline ends. CDR1 is DFQATT, CDR2 SNEGSKA, per germline (reference sequence). CDR3 size: 11 residues. The data are from a study of T-cell reconstitution after alpha-beta-depleted transplantation in children. Study results and limitations: A year had passed since transplant, and T-cell counts and diversity by then came mostly from newly produced T cells.

This sequence originates from a child aged 2-9 years with inherited bone marrow failure, due to receive a stem cell transplant. The rearrangement uses TRBV20-1 and TRBJ2-1; no clear D gene. The sequencing used PBMCs, collected before TCRalphabeta/CD19-depleted stem cell transplant. The CDR3 DNA sequence: TGCAGTGCTAGAGATTTCGGGGAGCAGTTCTTC. It is translated as CSARDFGEQFF.